The 7 T cell receptor beta chains below come from one sample, sequenced in a study of cytomegalovirus exposure and HLA in healthy donors. PCR involved 60 Vbeta and 13 Jbeta primers. Assay: immunoSEQ multiplex PCR; the TCRdb copy retains only in-frame clones and omits some. The table shows approximately 100,000 clones, with over 60% occurring only once. Sequencing was carried out using PBMCs. Every receptor here comes from a female donor in good health and CMV-seropositive.

This clone was picked up one time. The chain recombines TRBV6-6 with TRBJ2-7; TRBD1 agrees at 7 bases. This CDR3 contains 14 residues. V was pared by 6 bases and J by 4 bases, with 9 bases of the junction left unmatched. Germline V gives CDR1 MNHNY, CDR2 SVGAGI (reference sequence). The CDR3, as DNA: TGTGCCAGCAGGCATCCGGGACAGAATTACGAGCAGTACTTC. Amino acids: CASRHPGQNYEQYF.

The V and J genes are TRBV27 and TRBJ1-5, with D perhaps matching TRBD1 (6 bases). Between the trimmed V and J ends, which lost 8 bases and 1 base, there was a span of 18 bases. Germline loops: CDR1 MNHEY, CDR2 SMNVEV (reference sequence). There are 16 residues in the CDR3. As DNA, the CDR3 is TGTGCCAGCGCAAGAAGGGGGGGTGGAAGCAATCAGCCCCAGCATTTT. As protein: CASARRGGGSNQPQHF.

The rearrangement links TRBV7-3 to TRBJ2-4, with D perhaps TRBD2 (5 bases). Germline V lookup: CDR1 SGHTA, CDR2 FQGTGA. The CDR3 covers 17 residues. The germline V and J ends were trimmed by 4 bases and 1 base, with 17 bases remaining between them. CDR3 coding DNA: TGTGCCAGCAGCTCCCGACGAGGGTTTGGGGCCAAAAACATTCAGTACTTC. It translates to CASSSRRGFGAKNIQYF.

The chain couples TRBV7-9 to TRBJ1-6; D is undetermined. Germline loops: CDR1 SEHNR, CDR2 FQNEAQ (reference sequence). This CDR3 comprises 14 residues. V lost 1 base and J 5 bases, leaving 6 bases between the germline ends. CDR3 DNA: TGTGCCAGCAGCTTAGACGGGGATAATTCACCCCTCCACTTT. Translated: CASSLDGDNSPLHF.

This clone has a handful of counts. V is TRBV18 and J is TRBJ2-7, with a weak D call TRBD2 (7 bases). V gave up 2 bases and J gave up 4 bases, with 21 bases separating them. This CDR3 comprises 17 residues. The germline CDR1 and CDR2 sequences are KGHSH and LQKENI. For the CDR3, the DNA is TGTGCCAGCTCACCATTGGGGGCGGGGGCCCTTCGGTACGAGCAGTACTTC. This encodes CASSPLGAGALRYEQYF.

V gene TRBV4-2 combines with J gene TRBJ2-5, with 11 bases matching TRBD2. With 1 base clipped from V and 1 base from J, the junction kept 2 bases outside the gene matches. Germline CDR1 reads LGHNA; CDR2 reads YNFKEQ. CDR3 size: 16 residues. This CDR3 reads CASSQVAGGTQETQYF. The DNA of the CDR3 is TGTGCCAGCAGCCAAGTAGCGGGGGGGACCCAAGAGACCCAGTACTTC.

A few counts support this clone. This chain joins TRBV7-2 and TRBJ1-3; 7 nucleotides match TRBD1. Germline V gives CDR1 SGHTA, CDR2 FQGNSA. Unmatched junction bases numbered 16, after V lost 4 bases and J lost 4 bases. This CDR3 has 18 amino acids. CDR3 sequence: CASSYMTGRTFAGNTIYF. As DNA, the CDR3 is TGTGCCAGCAGCTATATGACAGGGCGAACATTTGCCGGAAACACCATATATTTT.